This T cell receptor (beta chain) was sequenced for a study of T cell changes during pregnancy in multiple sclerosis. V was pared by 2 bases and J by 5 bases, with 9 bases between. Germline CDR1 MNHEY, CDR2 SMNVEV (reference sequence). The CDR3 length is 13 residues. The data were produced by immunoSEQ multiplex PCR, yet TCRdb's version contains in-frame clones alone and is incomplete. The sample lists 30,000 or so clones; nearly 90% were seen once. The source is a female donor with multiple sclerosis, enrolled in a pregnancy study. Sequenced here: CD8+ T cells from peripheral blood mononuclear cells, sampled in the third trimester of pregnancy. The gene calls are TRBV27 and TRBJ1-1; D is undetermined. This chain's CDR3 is CASSLKRATEAFF. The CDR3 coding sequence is TGTGCCAGCAGTTTAAAGAGAGCTACTGAAGCTTTCTTT.